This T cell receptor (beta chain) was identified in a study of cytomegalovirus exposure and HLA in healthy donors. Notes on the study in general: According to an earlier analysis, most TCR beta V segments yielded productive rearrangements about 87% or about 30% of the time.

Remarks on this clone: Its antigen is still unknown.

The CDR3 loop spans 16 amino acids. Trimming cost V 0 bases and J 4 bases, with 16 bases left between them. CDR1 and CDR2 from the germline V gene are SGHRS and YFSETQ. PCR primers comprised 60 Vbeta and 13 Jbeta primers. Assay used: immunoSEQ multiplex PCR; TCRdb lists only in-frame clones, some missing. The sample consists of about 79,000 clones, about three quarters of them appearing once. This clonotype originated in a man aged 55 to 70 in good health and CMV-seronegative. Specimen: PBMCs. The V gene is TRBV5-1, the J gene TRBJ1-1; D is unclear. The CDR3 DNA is TGCGCCAGCAGCTTGGGTGCCGGGGTCGGAATCACTGAAGCTTTCTTT. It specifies CASSLGAGVGITEAFF.